The TCR beta chain described here comes from a study of cytomegalovirus exposure and HLA in healthy donors (TCRdb year 2017). In terms of the full investigation: An earlier analysis of some 550 of the donors reported 250 to 300 Gb of sequence data and some 120 million unique TCR beta sequences from roughly 180 million T cells. To decide whether each TCR beta V gene segment behaved as functional or pseudogenic, an earlier analysis of nearly 600 of the donors relied on high-throughput TCR beta sequencing. High-throughput TCR immunosequencing, statistical association of individual TCRs with disease status, and machine learning were combined to predict cytomegalovirus infection status. Rather than drawing on any new phenotypic data, the later analysis identified candidate immune exposures from TCR beta sequences and the way those sequences occurred across donors. Class I and class II HLA loci were covered by the typing at four-digit resolution. A few DR-DQ haplotypes were handled as single units for association and clustering because linkage in the cohort was strong. The study profiled the T cell repertoires of hundreds of subjects by immunosequencing and related them to cytomegalovirus serostatus. The study aimed to test whether signatures of past pathogen exposure could be identified by cataloging public T cell receptors. A later genetic analysis took genome-wide SNP genotypes for about 55% of the 666 donors and used that subset as a discovery cohort. Typing coverage differed by locus: A, B, C, DRB1 and DQB1 were typed in about 620-640 donors, DQA1 in 500 to 550, DPA1 in 600 to 610, and DPB1 in 472. Donor age, sex, ethnicity and CMV serostatus were compiled together with the repertoire data. On average, around 200,000 unique TCR beta nucleotide sequences were sequenced per donor among more than 350 genotyped donors of the cohort, with roughly 18% of those sequences being non-productive. To study patterns of TCR occurrence, a later analysis re-analyzed previously published TCR beta repertoires from 550 to 800 donors and added high-resolution HLA genotyping. Along with the approximately 650-subject first cohort, a separate validation cohort of over a hundred different subjects was used. All discovery cohort repertoires had been generated using a single sequencing platform. An early release covering 550 to 650 HLA-typed donors comprised 250 to 350 gigabases of sequencing data and approximately 80 million unique TCR sequences. Among the approximately 400 genotyped donors, under 90% belonged to the genetic ancestry cluster associated with self-reported Caucasian donors.

In total, roughly 670 healthy bone marrow donors made up the cohort. At the time of sampling, all cohort members were nominally healthy, though unrecorded immune exposures were likely present. CMV serostatus was positive for roughly 290 and negative for about half of the 666 cohort members, and was not recorded for this donor. Each donor provided a peripheral blood sample, and peripheral blood mononuclear cells were used for TCR beta sequencing. The Qiagen DNeasy Blood Extraction Kit was used to extract genomic DNA from the blood cell samples. On this clone itself: Its antigen target is currently unknown. No much larger clonotype is one base removed from it; base qualities were not supplied.

The library was generated by the immunoSEQ multiplex PCR assay. For the multiplex PCR, a mixture combining 60 forward primers for TCR Vbeta segments and 13 reverse primers for TCR Jbeta segments was used. A multiplex PCR assay on genomic DNA amplified the CDR3 region of rearranged TCR beta genes. Amplified TCR beta libraries were sequenced as 87-base-pair reads on the Illumina HiSeq System. The original methods were these. Across the 500 to 850 repertoires, a later analysis counted around 80 million unique TCR beta chains, approximately 10 million of which were shared by at least two donors. Raw reads were error-corrected and collapsed into unique sequences by a nearest-neighbor algorithm in which closely related sequences were merged to remove PCR and sequencing errors. CDR3 sequences were aligned to IMGT reference sequences to assign V, D and J gene segments. Each retained sequence needed at least a six-nucleotide match to both a V gene segment and a J gene segment. A rearrangement was called productive if the CDR3 had no stop codons and remained in frame with V and J, and every other rearrangement was called non-productive. Following IMGT convention, CDR3 was defined as the stretch from the second conserved V-encoded cysteine up to the conserved J-encoded phenylalanine. The earlier analysis of approximately 590 of the donors excluded any sequence lacking an unambiguous match to a single V gene segment. An earlier analysis of a few hundred of the donors classified V segments as functional when productive rearrangements were above 56.7% and as segregating when the standard deviation between donors was above 5%. A statistical classification framework was built for diagnosing cytomegalovirus status from the catalog of TCR beta chain sequences. A later analysis assigned V and J genes by comparing TCR nucleotide sequences with IMGT/GENE-DB human TR gene sequences. A later analysis assigned CDR3 sequences and most-parsimonious VDJ recombination scenarios with the TCRdist pipeline. In a later analysis, each TCR beta chain was defined by its CDR3 amino acid sequence together with its V-gene family, and reads lacking a unique V-gene family were excluded. As a way to deal with suspected cross-contamination and a sequencing artifact, a later analysis dropped roughly 620 nucleotide sequences that were highly shared and had low generation probability. In a later analysis, a clonal expansion index was calculated for each public chain from normalized within-repertoire ranks of inferred template counts. Generation probabilities in a later analysis came from a VDJ recombination model fitted to out-of-frame rearrangements, and those results were checked against IGoR. A later analysis scored TCR-TCR, TCR-HLA and TCR-CMV co-occurrence with hypergeometric tests, applying a repertoire-size bias correction to TCR pairs. False discovery rates were estimated in a later analysis by permuting HLA or CMV assignments 20 times. In a later analysis, co-occurring TCRs were grouped with DBSCAN, and TCRdist sequence similarity was added when clustering was performed within HLA-allele-positive subsets. Repertoires with fewer than 30,000 or more than 120,000 public chains, plus five repertoires with anomalous nucleotide sharing, were excluded from co-occurrence clustering. TCRdb limited this immuneACCESS table to in-frame rearrangements with V and J called. A share of clones is missing; checked studies link under half to unresolved V genes, and the rest is unexplained. V, J and clone size are taken as reported in that table, and D and trimming were inferred from the DNA itself. The sample table records approximately 160,000 clones; around 80% of these occur just once. About 2% of the sample is taken by the ten largest.

The cysteine opens and the phenylalanine closes a CDR3 of 15 amino acids. Left in the record is the CDR3 DNA by itself, 45 bases read in frame from the first base. At the junction V is shortened by 1 base and J by 4 bases, with 11 bases in between. Taken from the germline V gene, the CDR1 and CDR2 loops are SNHLY and FYNNEI. General study outcomes and caveats: The 87-base-pair reads could not distinguish some IMGT-functional V segments, including TRBV6-2 and TRBV6-3, so those segments were excluded. In both the original and validation cohorts, the classifier was reported to diagnose cytomegalovirus status with high specificity and sensitivity. In vitro tests confirmed that a few of the cytomegalovirus-associated TCR beta chains recognize cytomegalovirus antigens. A further reported finding was that TCR beta sequences accurately predicted the HLA-A and HLA-B alleles for most subjects in the first cohort. CMV serostatus was the only immune exposure information available for the cohort. According to a later genetic analysis, donors in an Asian-associated ancestry cluster had fewer N-insertions in productive TCRs than the approximately 710-donor mean. The sequencing pipeline was judged likely to have produced a cluster of highly shared sequence variants as a technical artifact. A later genetic analysis associated a missense DCLRE1C variant with V-gene and J-gene trimming of TCR beta chains, and an independent cohort replicated the association. In an earlier analysis of some 640 of the donors, most TCR beta V segments were observed in productive rearrangements about 90% or about 30% of the time, broadly matching IMGT annotations. A later analysis found that TCR association rates varied across HLA loci, with DRB1 alleles showing the most associated TCRs and HLA-C alleles the fewest. The study gave a list of 150 to 200 TCR beta chains associated with cytomegalovirus. Specific HLA alleles were associated with over 15,000 TCR beta sequences at a false discovery rate of 0.05 in a later analysis. Several of the top co-occurrence clusters appeared to be linked to parvovirus B19, influenza, CMV and Epstein-Barr virus, according to a later analysis. The authors suggested that the approach could potentially be generalized to other disease states and immunological phenotypes. According to a later analysis, most CMV-associated TCR beta chains appeared to be HLA-restricted, and the HLA associations seemed to be driven largely by CMV exposure. Because some donors lacked HLA typing at each locus, the association tests relied only on the typed subset. Correlated functional status among segregating V segments might be attributable to linkage disequilibrium, but an unknown experimental factor could not be ruled out. Strong co-occurrence of HLA alleles, especially DR and DQ, made assigning TCR associations to individual alleles difficult. The earlier analysis of about 600 of the donors excluded 15 to 20 rarely observed V segments, including chromosome 9 orphons, because counts were too low. In a later analysis, HLA-associated TCR beta chains showed more clonal expansion and lower generation probabilities than non-associated chains that were equally common. The cohort was sequenced for TCR beta chains only, and without alpha or paired-chain data the features that could be detected were limited. While some public TCRs were present in many individuals, most TCR sequences turned up only very rarely across donors. Roughly uniform sequencing depth across donors was assumed in presence/absence analyses, although this assumption may not hold.

The sequenced sample consisted of PBMCs. This receptor chain uses TRBV2 and TRBJ2-1; possibly the D gene is TRBD2, per 5 matching bases. The receptor's source is a human donor in good health. The encoded CDR3 is CASSEVDGSYNEQFF. The bases are TGTGCCAGCAGTGAAGTAGATGGGAGTTACAATGAGCAGTTCTTC.